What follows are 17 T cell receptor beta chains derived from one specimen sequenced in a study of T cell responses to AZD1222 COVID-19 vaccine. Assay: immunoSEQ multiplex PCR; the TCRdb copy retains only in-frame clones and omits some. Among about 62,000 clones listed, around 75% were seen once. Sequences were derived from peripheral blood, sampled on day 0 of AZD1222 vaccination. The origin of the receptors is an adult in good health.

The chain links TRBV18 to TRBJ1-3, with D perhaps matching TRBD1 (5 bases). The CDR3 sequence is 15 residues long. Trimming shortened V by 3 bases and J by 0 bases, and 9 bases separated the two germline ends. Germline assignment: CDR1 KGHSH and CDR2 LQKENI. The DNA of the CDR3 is TGTGCCAGCTCACCCCAGGGCGTCTCTGGAAACACCATATATTTT. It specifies CASSPQGVSGNTIYF.

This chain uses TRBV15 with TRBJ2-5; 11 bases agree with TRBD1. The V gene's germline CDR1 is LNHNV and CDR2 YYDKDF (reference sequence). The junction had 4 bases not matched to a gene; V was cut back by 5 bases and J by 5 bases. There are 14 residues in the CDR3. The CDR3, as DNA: TGTGCCACCAGCCCTGGACAGGGGGCCGAGACCCAGTACTTC. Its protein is CATSPGQGAETQYF. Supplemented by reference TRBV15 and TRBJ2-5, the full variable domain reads DAMVIQNPRYQVTQFGKPVTLSCSQTLNHNVMYWYQQKSSQAPKLLFHYYDKDFNNEADTPDNFQSRRPNTSFCFLDIRSPGLGDTAMYLCATSPGQGAETQYFGPGTRLLVL.

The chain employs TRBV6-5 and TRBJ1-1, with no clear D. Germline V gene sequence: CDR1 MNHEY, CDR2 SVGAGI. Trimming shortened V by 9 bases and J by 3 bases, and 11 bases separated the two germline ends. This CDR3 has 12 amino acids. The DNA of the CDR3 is TGTGCCAGTCGACGGAGAGACACTGAAGCTTTCTTT. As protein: CASRRRDTEAFF.

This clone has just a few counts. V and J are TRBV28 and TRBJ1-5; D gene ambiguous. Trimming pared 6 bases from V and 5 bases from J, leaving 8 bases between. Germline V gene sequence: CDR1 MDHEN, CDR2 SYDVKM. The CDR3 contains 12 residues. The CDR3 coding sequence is TGTGCCAGCAGCTCAATAGATCAGCCCCAGCATTTT. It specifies CASSSIDQPQHF.

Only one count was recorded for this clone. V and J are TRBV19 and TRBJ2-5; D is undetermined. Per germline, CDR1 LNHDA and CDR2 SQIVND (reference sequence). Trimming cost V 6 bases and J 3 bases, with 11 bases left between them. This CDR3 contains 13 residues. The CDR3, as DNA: TGTGCCAGTAGAGAGAGTTGGGAAGAGACCCAGTACTTC. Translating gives CASRESWEETQYF. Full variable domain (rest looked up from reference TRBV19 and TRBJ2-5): DGGITQSPKYLFRKEGQNVTLSCEQNLNHDAMYWYRQDPGQGLRLIYYSQIVNDFQKGDIAEGYSVSREKKESFPLTVTSAQKNPTAFYLCASRESWEETQYFGPGTRLLVL.

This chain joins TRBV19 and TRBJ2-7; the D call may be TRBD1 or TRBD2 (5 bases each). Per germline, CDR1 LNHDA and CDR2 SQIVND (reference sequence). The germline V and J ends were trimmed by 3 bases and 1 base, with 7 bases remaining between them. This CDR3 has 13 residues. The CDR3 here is CASSIGGSYEQYF. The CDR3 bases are TGTGCCAGTAGTATTGGGGGATCCTACGAGCAGTACTTC.

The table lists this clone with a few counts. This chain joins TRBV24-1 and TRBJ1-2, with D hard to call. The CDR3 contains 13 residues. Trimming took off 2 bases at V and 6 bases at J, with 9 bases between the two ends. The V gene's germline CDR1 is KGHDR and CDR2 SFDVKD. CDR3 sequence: CATSDSVGDGYTF. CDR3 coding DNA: TGTGCCACCAGTGATTCGGTCGGGGATGGCTACACCTTC.

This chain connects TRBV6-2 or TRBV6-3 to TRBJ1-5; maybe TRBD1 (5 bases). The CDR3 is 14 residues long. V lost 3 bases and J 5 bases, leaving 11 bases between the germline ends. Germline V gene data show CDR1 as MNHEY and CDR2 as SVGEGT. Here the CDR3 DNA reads TGTGCCAGCAGTTATTCGACAGAGCATCAGCCCCAGCATTTT. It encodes CASSYSTEHQPQHF.

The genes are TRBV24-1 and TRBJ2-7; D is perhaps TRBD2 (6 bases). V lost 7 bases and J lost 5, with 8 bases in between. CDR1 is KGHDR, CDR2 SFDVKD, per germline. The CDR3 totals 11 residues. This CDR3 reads CATSGGDEQYF. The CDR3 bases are TGTGCCACCAGCGGGGGAGACGAGCAGTACTTC.

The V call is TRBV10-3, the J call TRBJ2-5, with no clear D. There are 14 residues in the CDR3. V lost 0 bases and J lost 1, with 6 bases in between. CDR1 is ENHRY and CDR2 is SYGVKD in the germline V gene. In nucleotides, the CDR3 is TGTGCCATCAGTGAGTCGGGCATCCAAGAGACCCAGTACTTC. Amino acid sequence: CAISESGIQETQYF.

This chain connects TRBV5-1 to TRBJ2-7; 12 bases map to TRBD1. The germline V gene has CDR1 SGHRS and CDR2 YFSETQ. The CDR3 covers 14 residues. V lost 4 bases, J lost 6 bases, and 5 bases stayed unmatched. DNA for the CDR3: TGCGCCAGCAGCCCCGGGACAGGGGGCGGCGAGCAGTACTTC. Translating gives CASSPGTGGGEQYF. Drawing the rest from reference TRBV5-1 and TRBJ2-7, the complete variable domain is KAGVTQTPRYLIKTRGQQVTLSCSPISGHRSVSWYQQTPGQGLQFLFEYFSETQRNKGNFPGRFSGRQFSNSRSEMNVSTLELGDSALYLCASSPGTGGGEQYFGPGTRLTVT.

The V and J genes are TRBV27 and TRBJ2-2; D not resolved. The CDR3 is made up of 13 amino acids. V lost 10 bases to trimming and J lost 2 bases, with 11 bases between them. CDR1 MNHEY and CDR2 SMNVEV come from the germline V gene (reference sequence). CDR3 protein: CATRLFNTGELFF. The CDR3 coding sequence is TGTGCCACCCGGCTCTTCAACACCGGGGAGCTGTTTTTT.

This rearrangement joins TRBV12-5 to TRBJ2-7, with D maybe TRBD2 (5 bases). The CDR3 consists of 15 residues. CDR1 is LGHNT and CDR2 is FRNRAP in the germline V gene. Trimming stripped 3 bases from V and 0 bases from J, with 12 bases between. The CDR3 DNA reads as TGTGCTAGTGGTTTTCTAGCTATCTCCTCCTACGAGCAGTACTTC. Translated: CASGFLAISSYEQYF.

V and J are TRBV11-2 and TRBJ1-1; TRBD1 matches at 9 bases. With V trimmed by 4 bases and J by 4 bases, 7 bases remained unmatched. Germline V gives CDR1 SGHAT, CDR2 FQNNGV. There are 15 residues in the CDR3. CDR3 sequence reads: CASSSAGTGFTEAFF. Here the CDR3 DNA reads TGTGCCAGCAGCTCTGCAGGGACAGGGTTCACTGAAGCTTTCTTT. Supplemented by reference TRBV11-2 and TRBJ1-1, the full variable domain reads EAGVAQSPRYKIIEKRQSVAFWCNPISGHATLYWYQQILGQGPKLLIQFQNNGVVDDSQLPKDRFSAERLKGVDSTLKIQPAKLEDSAVYLCASSSAGTGFTEAFFGQGTRLTVV.

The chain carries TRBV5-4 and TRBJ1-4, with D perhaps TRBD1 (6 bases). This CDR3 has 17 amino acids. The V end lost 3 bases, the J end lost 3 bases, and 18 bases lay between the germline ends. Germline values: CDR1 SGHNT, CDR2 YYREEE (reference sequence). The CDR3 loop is CASSSEFTGAANEKLFF. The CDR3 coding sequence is TGTGCCAGCAGCTCTGAATTCACGGGGGCAGCTAATGAAAAACTGTTTTTT.

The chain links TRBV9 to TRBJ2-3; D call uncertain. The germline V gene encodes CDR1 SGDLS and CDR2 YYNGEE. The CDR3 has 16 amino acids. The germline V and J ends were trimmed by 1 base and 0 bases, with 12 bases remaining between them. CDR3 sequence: CASSVYSLSSTDTQYF. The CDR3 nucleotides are TGTGCCAGCAGCGTATACAGTCTTTCTAGCACAGATACGCAGTATTTT.

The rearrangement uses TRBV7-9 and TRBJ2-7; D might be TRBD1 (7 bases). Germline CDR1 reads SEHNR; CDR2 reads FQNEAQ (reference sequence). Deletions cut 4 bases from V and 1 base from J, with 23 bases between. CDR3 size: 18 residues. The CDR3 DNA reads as TGTGCCAGCAGCTCGAACAGGGGTAGCGGTAGAACTTCCTACGAGCAGTACTTC. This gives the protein CASSSNRGSGRTSYEQYF.